This T cell receptor (beta chain) was sequenced for a study of cytomegalovirus exposure and HLA in healthy donors. General study results and limits: Specificity of a few CMV-associated chains for CMV antigens was verified in vitro. According to an earlier analysis, most TCR beta V segments yielded productive rearrangements about 90% or about 30% of the time.

Deletions cut 4 bases from V and 4 bases from J, with 13 bases between. The CDR3 runs 14 residues. Germline CDR1 LGHNA, CDR2 YNFKEQ. As for this clone: As yet, its antigen is unknown.

Primers included in the PCR were 60 Vbeta and 13 Jbeta primers. The repertoire was sequenced with immunoSEQ multiplex PCR; TCRdb's copy has only in-frame clones and lacks some. Here the sample spans about 150,000 clones, about 61% being singletons. The clonotype was recovered from a woman aged 35 to 49 in good health and CMV-seronegative. Sequencing used PBMCs. The J gene is TRBJ1-2, the V gene TRBV4-2; the D is unclear. CDR3 protein: CASSPGEGGYGYTF. For the CDR3, the DNA is TGTGCCAGCAGCCCCGGGGAGGGAGGCTATGGCTACACCTTC.